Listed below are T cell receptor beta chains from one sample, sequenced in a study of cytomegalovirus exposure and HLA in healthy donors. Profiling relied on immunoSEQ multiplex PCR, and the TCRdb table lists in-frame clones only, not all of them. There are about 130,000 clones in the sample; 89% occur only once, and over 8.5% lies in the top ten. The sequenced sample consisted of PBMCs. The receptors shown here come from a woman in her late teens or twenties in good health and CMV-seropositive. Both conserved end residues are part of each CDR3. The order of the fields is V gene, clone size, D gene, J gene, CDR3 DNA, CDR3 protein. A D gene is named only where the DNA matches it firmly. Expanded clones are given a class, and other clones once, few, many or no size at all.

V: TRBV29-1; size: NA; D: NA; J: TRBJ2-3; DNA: TGCAGCGTTGAACGACCAGGCACCTCTAGCACAGATACGCAGTATTTT; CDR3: CSVERPGTSSTDTQYF
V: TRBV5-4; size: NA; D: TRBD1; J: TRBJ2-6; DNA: TGTGCCAGCAGCCGGGCAGGGGGCTCTGGGGCCAACGTCCTGACTTTC; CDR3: CASSRAGGSGANVLTF
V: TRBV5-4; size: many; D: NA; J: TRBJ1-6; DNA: TGTGCCAGCAGCTGGCGCCCGACCAGGACAATTCGAGTCAATTCACCCCTCCACTTT; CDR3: CASSWRPTRTIRVNSPLHF
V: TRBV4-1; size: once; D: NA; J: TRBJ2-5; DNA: TGCGCCAGCAGCCAATTTAGCGGAGAGACCCAGTACTTC; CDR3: CASSQFSGETQYF
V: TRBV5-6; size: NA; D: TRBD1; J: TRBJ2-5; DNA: TGTGCCAGCAGCTTGGGGACAGGCCAAGAGACCCAGTACTTC; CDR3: CASSLGTGQETQYF
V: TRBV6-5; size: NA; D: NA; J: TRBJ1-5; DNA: TGTGCCAGCAGACTAACCATGAATCAGCCCCAGCATTTT; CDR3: CASRLTMNQPQHF
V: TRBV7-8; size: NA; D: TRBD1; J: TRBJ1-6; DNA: TGTGCCAGCAGCTCCCCCGGGACAGGGGGCGGGTCACCCCTCCACTTT; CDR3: CASSSPGTGGGSPLHF
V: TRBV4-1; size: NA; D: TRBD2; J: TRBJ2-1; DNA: TGCGCCAGCAGCGTACGGGACTACCTTGGGAGTGAGCAGTTCTTC; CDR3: CASSVRDYLGSEQFF
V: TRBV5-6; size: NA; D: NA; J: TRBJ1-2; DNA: TGTGCCAGCAGCTTCGGTTTGGCAGGGTTCTATGGCTACACCTTC; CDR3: CASSFGLAGFYGYTF
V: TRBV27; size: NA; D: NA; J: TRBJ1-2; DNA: TGTGCCAGCAGTTTATCGGGCACCAACTATGGCTACACCTTC; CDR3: CASSLSGTNYGYTF
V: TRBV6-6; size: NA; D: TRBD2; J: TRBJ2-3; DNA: TGTGCCAGCAGAGACCTAGCGGGGGCAGGTGCAGATACGCAGTATTTT; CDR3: CASRDLAGAGADTQYF
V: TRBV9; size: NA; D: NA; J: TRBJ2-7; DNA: TGTGCCAGCAGCGTAGCGCAGGGGAATTACGAGCAGTACTTC; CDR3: CASSVAQGNYEQYF
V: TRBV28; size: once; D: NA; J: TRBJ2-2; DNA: TGTGCCAGCAGTTTATGGGACAGAGAAAACACCGGGGAGCTGTTTTTT; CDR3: CASSLWDRENTGELFF
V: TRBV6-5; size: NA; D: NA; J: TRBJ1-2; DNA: TGTGCCAGCAGCACAGGGTCGGGTAACTATGGCTACACCTTC; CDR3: CASSTGSGNYGYTF
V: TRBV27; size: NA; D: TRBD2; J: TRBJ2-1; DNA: TGTGCCAGCAGTTTCGGACTAGCGGGGGACTACAATGAGCAGTTCTTC; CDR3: CASSFGLAGDYNEQFF
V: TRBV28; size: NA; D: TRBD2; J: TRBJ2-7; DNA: TGTGCCAGCAGACCCCTAAGGCGGGGGGGGACCTACGAGCAGTACTTC; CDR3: CASRPLRRGGTYEQYF